This T cell receptor beta chain was recovered during a study of shared clonotypes between healthy human individuals. The study's findings and limits: Relative to memory subsets, naive subsets generally showed larger estimated richness.

The protocol was immunoSEQ multiplex PCR, while the TCRdb copy is restricted to in-frame clones and leaves out a portion. The repertoire holds about 2.3 million clones, with about 92% as singletons. This clone is a singleton in its sample. What it recognizes is unknown. The CDR3 consists of 12 residues. CDR1 and CDR2 from the germline V gene are MNHEY and SVGAGI. Trimming left V 6 bases short and J 5 bases short, with 10 bases between. Into CD45RA+ naive and CD45RA-negative memory subsets, the CD4+ cells were split. This receptor was obtained from a man aged 18 to 29 in good health. Some clones in this sample may be carry-over from other donors' samples. This sequence joins TRBV6-5 and TRBJ1-2; D uncertain. Material for sequencing was naive CD4+ T cells from PBMCs. Subset described: CD45RA+ positively selected. CDR3 sequence (DNA): TGTGCCAGCAGATCCACAGAGTATGGCTACACCTTC. As protein: CASRSTEYGYTF.